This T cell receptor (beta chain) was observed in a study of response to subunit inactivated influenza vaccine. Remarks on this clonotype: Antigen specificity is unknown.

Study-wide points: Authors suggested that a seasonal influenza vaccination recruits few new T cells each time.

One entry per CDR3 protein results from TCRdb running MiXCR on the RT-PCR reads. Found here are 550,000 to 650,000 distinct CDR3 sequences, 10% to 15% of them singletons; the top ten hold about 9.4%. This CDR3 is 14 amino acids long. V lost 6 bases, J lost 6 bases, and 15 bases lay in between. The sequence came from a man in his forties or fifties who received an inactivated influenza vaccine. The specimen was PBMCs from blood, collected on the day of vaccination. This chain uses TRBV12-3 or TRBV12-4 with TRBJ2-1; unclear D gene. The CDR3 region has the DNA TGTGCCAGCAGCCTACAGCCCCCGGGCAATGAGCAGTTCTTC. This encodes CASSLQPPGNEQFF.